The 23 T cell receptor beta chains reported below all come from one sample, sequenced in a study of blood T cell repertoires in COVID-19. Method: immunoSEQ multiplex PCR; TCRdb's copy keeps in-frame clones and lacks some. The profile shows about 190,000 clones, roughly 80% of them singletons. The sequenced material came from peripheral blood. These receptor sequences come from a man aged 50 to 60 who had recovered from COVID-19.

The chain joins TRBV6-5 to TRBJ2-3, with a possible D match to TRBD2 (6 bases). CDR1 is MNHEY, CDR2 SVGAGI, per germline. The CDR3 extends over 15 amino acids. Trimming removed 0 bases at V and 14 bases at J, with 21 bases between. This CDR3 is CASSYSGGSGTPLYF. The CDR3 DNA sequence: TGTGCCAGCAGTTACTCTGGAGGGTCTGGGACTCCCCTGTATTTT.

In its sample, this clone was seen once. V and J are TRBV6-5 and TRBJ1-3; perhaps TRBD1 as D (5 bases). The V end was cut by 10 bases, the J end by 0 bases, with 16 bases between. Germline V gives CDR1 MNHEY, CDR2 SVGAGI. The CDR3 is 15 amino acids. CDR3 sequence: CATGRRGYSGNTIYF. CDR3 DNA sequence: TGTGCCACCGGGAGACGGGGGTACTCTGGAAACACCATATATTTT.

V gene TRBV2 combines with J gene TRBJ1-5; the D gene is possibly TRBD1 (5 bases). Germline V lookup: CDR1 SNHLY, CDR2 FYNNEI. V dropped 4 bases and J dropped 2 bases, with 12 bases sitting between them. This CDR3 has 15 amino acids. The CDR3 DNA reads TGTGCCAGCAGTGTCGGCGACAGCCGCAATCAGCCCCAGCATTTT. This gives the protein CASSVGDSRNQPQHF.

The gene calls are TRBV19 and TRBJ2-7, with 12 bases aligning to TRBD2. The CDR3 is 14 amino acids. The germline V gene encodes CDR1 LNHDA and CDR2 SQIVND (reference sequence). J lost 5 bases, V lost 8 bases, and 7 bases had no gene match. The CDR3 loop reads CASQPLAGGNEQYF. CDR3 sequence (DNA): TGTGCCAGTCAGCCACTAGCGGGAGGTAACGAGCAGTACTTC.

The chain employs TRBV6-5 and TRBJ1-2; tentatively, D is TRBD1 (6 bases). This CDR3 has 12 amino acids. CDR1 and CDR2 (germline): MNHEY, SVGAGI. The V gene lost 7 bases and the J gene lost 3 bases, with 9 bases spanning the gap. In DNA, the CDR3 is TGTGCCAGCAACCAGGGGTACTATGGCTACACCTTC. Encoded protein: CASNQGYYGYTF.

The chain links TRBV5-4 to TRBJ1-1, with D hard to call. The V end was cut by 4 bases, the J end by 1 base, with 14 bases between. Germline assignment: CDR1 SGHNT and CDR2 YYREEE (reference sequence). The CDR3 totals 15 residues. CDR3 residues: CASSPPTFQNTEAFF. The CDR3 DNA reads TGTGCCAGCAGCCCCCCTACTTTCCAGAACACTGAAGCTTTCTTT.

J is TRBJ2-1 and V is TRBV27; 9 nucleotides align to TRBD2. The CDR3 has 15 amino acids. The ends lost 5 bases at V and 4 bases at J; junction bases unmatched: 6. Germline V lookup: CDR1 MNHEY, CDR2 SMNVEV (reference sequence). This CDR3 reads CASSQTSGGYNEQFF. The CDR3 DNA follows: TGTGCCAGCAGTCAGACTAGCGGAGGATACAATGAGCAGTTCTTC.

This sequence joins TRBV24-1 and TRBJ2-1, with 8 bases identical to TRBD2. The V gene's germline CDR1 is KGHDR and CDR2 SFDVKD. Losses at the gene ends were 3 bases for V and 3 bases for J; bases not matched to a gene: 12. The CDR3 is made up of 18 amino acids. CDR3 in amino acids: CATSDAGTRGDHYNEQFF. The DNA of the CDR3 is TGTGCCACCAGTGATGCTGGGACTAGGGGGGATCACTACAATGAGCAGTTCTTC.

V and J are TRBV30 and TRBJ2-3; 14 bases line up with TRBD2. The CDR3 loop spans 19 amino acids. From germline, CDR1 is GTSNPN and CDR2 SVGIG (reference sequence). The V segment lost 2 bases and the J segment 2 bases; nucleotides outside the gene matches: 12. The CDR3 nucleotides read TGTGCCTGGAGTCGTCGACTAGCGGGAGGGCCCGGGGCCACAGATACGCAGTATTTT. Protein product: CAWSRRLAGGPGATDTQYF.

V gene TRBV7-9 combines with J gene TRBJ2-7, with TRBD2 matching over 9 bases. Per the germline V gene, CDR1 is SEHNR and CDR2 is FQNEAQ (reference sequence). The CDR3 is made up of 18 amino acids. The ends lost 3 bases at V and 1 base at J; junction bases unmatched: 13. The chain's CDR3 is CASSFMRLAASRSYEQYF. For the CDR3, the DNA is TGTGCCAGCAGCTTCATGAGACTAGCGGCAAGCAGATCCTACGAGCAGTACTTC.

The chain recombines TRBV5-1 with TRBJ2-1; the match to TRBD1 covers 8 bases. The V segment lost 3 bases and the J segment 2 bases; nucleotides outside the gene matches: 4. The CDR3 has 15 amino acids. Per the germline V gene, CDR1 is SGHRS and CDR2 is YFSETQ. The CDR3 DNA sequence: TGCGCCAGCAGCTCTGGACAGGGCCCCTACAATGAGCAGTTCTTC. It is translated as CASSSGQGPYNEQFF.

The chain couples TRBV4-2 to TRBJ2-5; no clear D. This CDR3 has 16 amino acids. V was clipped by 0 bases and J by 0 bases, with 11 bases between them. Germline assignment: CDR1 LGHNA and CDR2 YNFKEQ. Here the CDR3 DNA reads TGTGCCAGCAGCCAAGACGGCGCGGAGAACCAAGAGACCCAGTACTTC. Translation gives CASSQDGAENQETQYF.

V gene TRBV6-5 combines with J gene TRBJ1-2, with D perhaps TRBD1 (5 bases). Trimming stripped 6 bases from V and 5 bases from J, with 13 bases between. The CDR3 length is 13 residues. The V gene's germline CDR1 is MNHEY and CDR2 SVGAGI. CDR3 sequence (DNA): TGTGCCAGCAGAAACAGGTTGGGGTATGGCTACACCTTC. It specifies CASRNRLGYGYTF.

This chain uses TRBV18 with TRBJ2-3; D gene unclear. CDR3 length: 14 residues. Germline V gene sequence: CDR1 KGHSH, CDR2 LQKENI. V was pared by 0 bases and J by 3 bases, with 7 bases between. As DNA, the CDR3 is TGTGCCAGCTCACCACCTGTCAGGACAGATACGCAGTATTTT. Its protein product is CASSPPVRTDTQYF.

The table lists this clone with a count of one. This chain links TRBV7-2 with TRBJ2-7; no clear D. V dropped 3 bases and J dropped 0 bases, with 6 bases sitting between them. CDR1 and CDR2 (germline): SGHTA, FQGNSA. The CDR3 totals 13 residues. CDR3 sequence reads: CASSLPSSYEQYF. The CDR3 DNA is TGTGCCAGCAGCTTGCCGAGCTCCTACGAGCAGTACTTC.

A few counts support this clone. In DNA, the CDR3 is TGTGCCAGCACTAATATGTTAGACAATGAGCAGTTCTTC. It yields the protein CASTNMLDNEQFF. The chain has TRBV2 and TRBJ2-1, with D unresolved. The V end lost 7 bases, the J end lost 5 bases, and 12 bases lay between the germline ends. This CDR3 spans 13 amino acids. CDR1 and CDR2 from the germline V gene are SNHLY and FYNNEI.

The chain links TRBV27 to TRBJ1-3, with D hard to call. Germline V CDR1 and CDR2: MNHEY, SMNVEV (reference sequence). Trimming pared 8 bases from V and 0 bases from J, leaving 11 bases between. The CDR3 contains 14 residues. CDR3 nucleotides: TGTGCCAGCGGCCCAGTCTCCTCTGGAAACACCATATATTTT. Protein: CASGPVSSGNTIYF.

The V and J genes are TRBV18 and TRBJ1-1, with a possible D match to TRBD1 (5 bases). The V end lost 6 bases, the J end lost 5 bases, and 10 bases lay between the germline ends. Germline V lookup: CDR1 KGHSH, CDR2 LQKENI. This CDR3 comprises 12 residues. CDR3 loop: CASSQGETEAFF. In nucleotides, the CDR3 is TGTGCCAGCTCGCAAGGGGAAACTGAAGCTTTCTTT.

The V gene is TRBV7-8, the J gene TRBJ2-1; 8 bases align to TRBD2. V trimming: 8 bases; J trimming: 0 bases; junction bases outside the gene matches: 15. The CDR3 is made up of 18 amino acids. Germline CDR1 SGHVS, CDR2 FQNEAQ. CDR3 DNA: TGTGCCAGCGGCAGGCCGACTAGCGCCCCGAGCTCCTACAATGAGCAGTTCTTC. This translates into CASGRPTSAPSSYNEQFF.

This clone has at least ten counts. This chain connects TRBV7-9 to TRBJ2-2, with a tentative D call TRBD1 (5 bases). This CDR3 is 14 amino acids long. V was shortened by 6 bases and J by 2 bases, with 10 bases between the two germline ends. Looked up from germline, CDR1 is SEHNR and CDR2 is FQNEAQ (reference sequence). This CDR3 reads CASRTDSNTGELFF. DNA of the CDR3: TGTGCCAGCAGGACAGACTCTAACACCGGGGAGCTGTTTTTT.

This clone has just a few counts. The chain joins TRBV30 to TRBJ1-1; D perhaps matches TRBD1 (6 bases). Germline V gene lookup returns CDR1 GTSNPN and CDR2 SVGIG (reference sequence). Trimming stripped 5 bases from V and 6 bases from J, with 13 bases between. The CDR3 runs to 12 residues. The CDR3 protein is CAWLRGGSEAFF. The CDR3 bases are TGTGCCTGGCTTAGGGGGGGATCTGAAGCTTTCTTT.

This chain uses TRBV19 with TRBJ2-7; 9 bases line up with TRBD2. Germline CDR1 and CDR2: LNHDA and SQIVND (reference sequence). J gave up 12 bases and V 4 bases, and 10 bases lay outside the gene matches. The CDR3 runs 13 residues. The CDR3 nucleotides are TGTGCCAGTAGTAATCGGAATAGCGGGAGTTTGTACTTC. It codes for CASSNRNSGSLYF.

The rearrangement links TRBV7-9 to TRBJ1-2; no clear D. The germline CDR1 and CDR2 sequences are SEHNR and FQNEAQ (reference sequence). This CDR3 spans 14 amino acids. V was clipped by 3 bases and J by 6 bases, with 14 bases between them. CDR3 sequence reads: CASSFVAGVDGYTF. CDR3 nucleotide sequence: TGTGCCAGCAGCTTCGTAGCGGGCGTGGATGGCTACACCTTC.